What follows is one TCR beta chain and its context. What it recognizes is unknown. The sample belongs to a study of cytomegalovirus exposure and HLA in healthy donors. Notes on the study in general: In an earlier analysis, productive rearrangement rates for most beta V segments clustered near 87% or 30%.

Amplification used 60 Vbeta primers and 13 Jbeta primers. The method was immunoSEQ multiplex PCR; TCRdb's version includes in-frame clones alone and lacks a portion of them. The sample has roughly 150,000 clones; 60% to 85% are singletons. The germline V gene encodes CDR1 SNHLY and CDR2 FYNNEI. This CDR3 comprises 15 residues. Trimming pared 6 bases from V and 3 bases from J, leaving 17 bases between. The TCR originated in a man aged 50 to 60 in good health and CMV-seropositive. V is TRBV2 and J is TRBJ1-1; perhaps TRBD1 as D (6 bases). Input material: PBMCs. CDR3 DNA sequence: TGTGCCAGCAGCCCTCAACAGGGCTCCTACACTGAAGCTTTCTTT. This gives the protein CASSPQQGSYTEAFF.